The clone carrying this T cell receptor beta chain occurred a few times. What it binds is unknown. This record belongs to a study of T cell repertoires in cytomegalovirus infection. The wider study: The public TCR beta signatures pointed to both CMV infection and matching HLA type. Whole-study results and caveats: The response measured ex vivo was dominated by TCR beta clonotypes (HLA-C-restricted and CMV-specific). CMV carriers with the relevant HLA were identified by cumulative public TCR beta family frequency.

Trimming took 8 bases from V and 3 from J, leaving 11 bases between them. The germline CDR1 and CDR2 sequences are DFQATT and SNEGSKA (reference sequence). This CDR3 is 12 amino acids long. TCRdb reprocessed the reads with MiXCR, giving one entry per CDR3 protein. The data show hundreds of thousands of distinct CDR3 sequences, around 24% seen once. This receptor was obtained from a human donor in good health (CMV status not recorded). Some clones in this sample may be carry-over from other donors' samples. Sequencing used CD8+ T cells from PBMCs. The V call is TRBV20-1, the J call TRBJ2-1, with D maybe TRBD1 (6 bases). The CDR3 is CSPPDSYNEQFF. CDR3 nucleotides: TGCAGTCCTCCGGACAGCTACAATGAGCAGTTCTTC.